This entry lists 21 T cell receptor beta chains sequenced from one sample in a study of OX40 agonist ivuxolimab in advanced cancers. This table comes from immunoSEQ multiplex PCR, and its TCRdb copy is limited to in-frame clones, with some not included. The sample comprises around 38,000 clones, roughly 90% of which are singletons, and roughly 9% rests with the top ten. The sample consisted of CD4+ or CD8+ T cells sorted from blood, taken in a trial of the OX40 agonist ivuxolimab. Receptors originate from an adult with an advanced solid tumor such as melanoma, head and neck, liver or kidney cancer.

Here the CDR3 reads CASSVVGLSTDTQYF. CDR3 sequence (DNA): TGTGCCAGCAGCGTAGTGGGACTCAGCACAGATACGCAGTATTTT. The chain joins TRBV9 to TRBJ2-3, with a possible D match to TRBD2 (6 bases). The CDR3 is 15 amino acids. V dropped 0 bases and J dropped 0 bases, with 8 bases sitting between them. Germline V gene sequence: CDR1 SGDLS, CDR2 YYNGEE. The complete variable domain, with remaining parts taken from reference TRBV9 and TRBJ2-3, reads DSGVTQTPKHLITATGQRVTLRCSPRSGDLSVYWYQQSLDQGLQFLIQYYNGEERAKGNILERFSAQQFPDLHSELNLSSLELGDSALYFCASSVVGLSTDTQYFGPGTRLTVL.

The CDR3 loop is CASSESLGSQPQHF. Written as DNA, the CDR3 is TGTGCCAGCAGTGAATCTTTAGGGAGCCAGCCCCAGCATTTT. The chain joins TRBV6-4 to TRBJ1-5; D remains ambiguous. The CDR3 length is 14 residues. Germline CDR1 reads MRHNA; CDR2 reads SNTAGT. V dropped 3 bases and J dropped 7 bases, with 13 bases sitting between them.

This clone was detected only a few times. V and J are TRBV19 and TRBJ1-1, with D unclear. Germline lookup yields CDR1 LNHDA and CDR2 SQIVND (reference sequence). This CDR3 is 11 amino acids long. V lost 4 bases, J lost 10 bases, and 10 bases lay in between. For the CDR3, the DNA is TGTGCCAGTAGTAGGGCACTAAGAGCTTTCTTT. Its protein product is CASSRALRAFF.

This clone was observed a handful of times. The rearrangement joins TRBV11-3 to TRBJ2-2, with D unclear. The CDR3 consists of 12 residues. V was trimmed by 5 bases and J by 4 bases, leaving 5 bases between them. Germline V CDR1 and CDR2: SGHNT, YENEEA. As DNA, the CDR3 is TGTGCCAGCAGCGGCACCACCGGGGAGCTGTTTTTT. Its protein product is CASSGTTGELFF.

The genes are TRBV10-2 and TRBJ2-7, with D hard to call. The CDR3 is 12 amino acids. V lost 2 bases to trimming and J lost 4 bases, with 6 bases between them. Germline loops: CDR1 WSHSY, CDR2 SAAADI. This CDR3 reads CASSEIGYEQYF. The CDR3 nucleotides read TGCGCCAGCAGTGAGATAGGTTACGAGCAGTACTTC.

The CDR3 spells CASTSLLAGGPYEQYF. DNA for the CDR3: TGTGCCAGCACCTCCTTACTAGCGGGAGGTCCCTACGAGCAGTACTTC. The chain combines TRBV7-9 with TRBJ2-7, with TRBD2 matching over 12 bases. V dropped 7 bases and J dropped 2; count of bases not matched to a gene: 9. Per germline, CDR1 SEHNR and CDR2 FQNEAQ (reference sequence). The CDR3 runs to 16 residues.

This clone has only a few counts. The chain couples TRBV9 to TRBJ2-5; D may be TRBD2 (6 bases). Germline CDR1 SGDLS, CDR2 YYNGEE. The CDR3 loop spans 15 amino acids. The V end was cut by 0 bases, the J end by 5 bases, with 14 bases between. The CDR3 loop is CASSVDGSGVETQYF. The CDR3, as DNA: TGTGCCAGCAGCGTAGACGGGAGCGGTGTGGAGACCCAGTACTTC.

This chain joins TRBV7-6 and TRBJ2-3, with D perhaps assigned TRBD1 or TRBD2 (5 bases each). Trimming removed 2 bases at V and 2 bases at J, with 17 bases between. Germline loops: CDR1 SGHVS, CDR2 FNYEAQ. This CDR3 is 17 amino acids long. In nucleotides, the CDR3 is TGTGCCAGCAGCTTACATCTCGAGAGGGGAAACACAGATACGCAGTATTTT. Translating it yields CASSLHLERGNTDTQYF.

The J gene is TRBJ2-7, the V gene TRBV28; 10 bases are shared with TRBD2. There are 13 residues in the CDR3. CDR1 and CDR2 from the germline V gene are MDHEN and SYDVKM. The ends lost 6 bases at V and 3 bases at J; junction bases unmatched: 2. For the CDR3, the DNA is TGTGCCAGCAGGGCTAGCGGGGGCTACGAGCAGTACTTC. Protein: CASRASGGYEQYF.

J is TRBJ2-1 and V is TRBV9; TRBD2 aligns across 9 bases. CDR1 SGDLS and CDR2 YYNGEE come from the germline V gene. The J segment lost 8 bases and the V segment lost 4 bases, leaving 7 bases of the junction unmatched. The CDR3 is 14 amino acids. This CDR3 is CASSLSGSQDEQFF. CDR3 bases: TGTGCCAGCAGCCTTAGCGGGAGTCAAGATGAGCAGTTCTTC.

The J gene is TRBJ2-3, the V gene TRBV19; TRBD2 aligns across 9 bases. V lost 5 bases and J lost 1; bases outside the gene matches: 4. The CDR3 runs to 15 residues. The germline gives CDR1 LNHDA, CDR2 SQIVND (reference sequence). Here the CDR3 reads CASSSRLAGTDTQYF. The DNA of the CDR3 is TGTGCCAGTAGTTCAAGACTAGCGGGCACAGATACGCAGTATTTT. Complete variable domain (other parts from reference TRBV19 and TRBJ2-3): DGGITQSPKYLFRKEGQNVTLSCEQNLNHDAMYWYRQDPGQGLRLIYYSQIVNDFQKGDIAEGYSVSREKKESFPLTVTSAQKNPTAFYLCASSSRLAGTDTQYFGPGTRLTVL.

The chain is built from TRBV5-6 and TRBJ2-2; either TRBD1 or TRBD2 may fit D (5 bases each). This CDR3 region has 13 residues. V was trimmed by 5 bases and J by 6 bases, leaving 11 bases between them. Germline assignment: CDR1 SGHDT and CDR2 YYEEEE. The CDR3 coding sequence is TGTGCCAGCAGAATTCAGGGAGCCGGGGAGCTGTTTTTT. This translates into CASRIQGAGELFF.

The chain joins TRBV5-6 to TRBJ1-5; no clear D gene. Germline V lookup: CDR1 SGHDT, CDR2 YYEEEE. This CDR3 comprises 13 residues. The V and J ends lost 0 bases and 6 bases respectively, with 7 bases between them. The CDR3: CASSLGAGQPQHF. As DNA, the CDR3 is TGTGCCAGCAGCTTGGGAGCGGGTCAGCCCCAGCATTTT. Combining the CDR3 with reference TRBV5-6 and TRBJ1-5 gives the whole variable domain DAGVTQSPTHLIKTRGQQVTLRCSPKSGHDTVSWYQQALGQGPQFIFQYYEEEERQRGNFPDRFSGHQFPNYSSELNVNALLLGDSALYLCASSLGAGQPQHFGDGTRLSIL.

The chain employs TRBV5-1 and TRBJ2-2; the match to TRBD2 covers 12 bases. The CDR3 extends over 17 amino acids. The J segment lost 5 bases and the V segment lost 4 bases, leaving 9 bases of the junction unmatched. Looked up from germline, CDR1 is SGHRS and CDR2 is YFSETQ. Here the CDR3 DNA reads TGCGCCAGCAGCGCTGGACTAGCGGGAAGTTATACCGGGGAGCTGTTTTTT. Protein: CASSAGLAGSYTGELFF.

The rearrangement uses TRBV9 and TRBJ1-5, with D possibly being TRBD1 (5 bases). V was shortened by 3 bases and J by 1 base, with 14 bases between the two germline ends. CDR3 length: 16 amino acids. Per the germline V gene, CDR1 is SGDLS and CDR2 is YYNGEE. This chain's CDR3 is CASSATGANSNQPQHF. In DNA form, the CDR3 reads TGTGCCAGCAGCGCTACTGGGGCGAACAGCAATCAGCCCCAGCATTTT.

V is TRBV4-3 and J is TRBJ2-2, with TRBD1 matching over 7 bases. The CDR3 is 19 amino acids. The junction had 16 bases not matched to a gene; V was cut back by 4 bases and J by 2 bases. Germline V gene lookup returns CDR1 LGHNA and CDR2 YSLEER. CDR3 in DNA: TGCGCCAGCAGCCCCAGGGGGACGAGGGGGCGACCTAACACCGGGGAGCTGTTTTTT. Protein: CASSPRGTRGRPNTGELFF.

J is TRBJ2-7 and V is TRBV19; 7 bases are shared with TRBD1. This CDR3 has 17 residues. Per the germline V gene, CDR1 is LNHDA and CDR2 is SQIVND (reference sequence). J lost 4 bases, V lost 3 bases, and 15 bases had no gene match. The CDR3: CASSIGRLSRGQYEQYF. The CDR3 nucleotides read TGTGCCAGTAGTATTGGCCGCCTTTCGAGGGGGCAGTACGAGCAGTACTTC.

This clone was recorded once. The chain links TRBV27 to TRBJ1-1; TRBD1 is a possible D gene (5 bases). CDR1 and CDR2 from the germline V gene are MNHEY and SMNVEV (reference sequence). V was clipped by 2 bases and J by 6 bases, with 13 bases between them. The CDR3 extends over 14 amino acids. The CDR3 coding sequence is TGTGCCAGCAGTTTAGCCGAATGGGGGTCTGAAGCTTTCTTT. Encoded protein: CASSLAEWGSEAFF.

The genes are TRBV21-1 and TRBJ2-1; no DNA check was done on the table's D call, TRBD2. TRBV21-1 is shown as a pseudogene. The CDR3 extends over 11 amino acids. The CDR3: CEPGGGNEQFF. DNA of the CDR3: TGTGAACCCGGCGGCGGCAATGAGCAGTTCTTC.

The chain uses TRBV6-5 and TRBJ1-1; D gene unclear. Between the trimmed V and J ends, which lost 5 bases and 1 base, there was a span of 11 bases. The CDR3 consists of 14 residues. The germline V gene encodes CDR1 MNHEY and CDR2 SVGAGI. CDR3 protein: CASSTGWTNTEAFF. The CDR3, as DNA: TGTGCCAGCAGTACGGGATGGACGAACACTGAAGCTTTCTTT.

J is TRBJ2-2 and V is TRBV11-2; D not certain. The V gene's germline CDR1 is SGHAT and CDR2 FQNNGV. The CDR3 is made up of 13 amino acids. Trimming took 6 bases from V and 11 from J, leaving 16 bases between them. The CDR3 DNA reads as TGTGCCAGCAGTCCCGTTGGGCCAGACGAGCTGTTTTTT. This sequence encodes CASSPVGPDELFF. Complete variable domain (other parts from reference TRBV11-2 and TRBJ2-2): EAGVAQSPRYKIIEKRQSVAFWCNPISGHATLYWYQQILGQGPKLLIQFQNNGVVDDSQLPKDRFSAERLKGVDSTLKIQPAKLEDSAVYLCASSPVGPDELFFGEGSRLTVL.